This paragraph reports one TCR beta chain. Method: immunoSEQ multiplex PCR; TCRdb's copy keeps in-frame clones and lacks some. The sample holds around 270,000 clones; around 90% are singletons and the top ten take roughly 4.9%. V was clipped by 0 bases and J by 6 bases, with 10 bases between them. The germline V gene has CDR1 SGHRS and CDR2 YFSETQ. This CDR3 is built from 14 residues. This sample was included in a study of blood T cell repertoires in COVID-19. The sequence was collected from a woman aged 55-75 years with COVID-19, enrolled during active disease. The sequencing input was peripheral blood. V usage is TRBV5-1 and J usage is TRBJ1-5; the D gene is possibly TRBD1 (5 bases). The CDR3 spells CASSLGGEGQPQHF. The CDR3 DNA reads as TGCGCCAGCAGCTTGGGGGGGGAGGGTCAGCCCCAGCATTTT.